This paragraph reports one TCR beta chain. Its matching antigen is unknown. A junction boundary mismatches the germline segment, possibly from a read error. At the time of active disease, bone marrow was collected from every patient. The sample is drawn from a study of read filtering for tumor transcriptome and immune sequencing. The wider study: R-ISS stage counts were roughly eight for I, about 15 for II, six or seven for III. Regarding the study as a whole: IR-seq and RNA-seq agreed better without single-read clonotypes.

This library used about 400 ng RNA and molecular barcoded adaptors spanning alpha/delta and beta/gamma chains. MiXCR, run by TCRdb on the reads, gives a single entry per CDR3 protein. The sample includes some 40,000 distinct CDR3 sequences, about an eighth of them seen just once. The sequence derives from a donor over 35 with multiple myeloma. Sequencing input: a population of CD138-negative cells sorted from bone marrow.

The CDR3 bases are TGTGCCAGCAGTGCACGGGACAACGGGGGGCTGTCTTTT. Encoded protein: CASSARDNGGLSF. This chain connects TRBV28 to TRBJ2-2, with D perhaps TRBD2 (7 bases). There are 13 residues in the CDR3. CDR1 and CDR2 (germline): MDHEN, SYDVKM.